The 23 T cell receptor beta chains below were found in one sample sequenced in a study of identical twins. One entry per CDR3 protein results from TCRdb running MiXCR on the 5' RACE reads. Of fewer than 900,000 distinct CDR3 sequences listed, about 20% were seen once; the top ten hold around 4.5%. A further study also used this sample, focusing on T cells expressing NK-cell markers.

The sample comprised PBMCs. The source of these receptors is a woman between 18 and 30 years old in good health.

This clonotype was counted only a few times. The chain uses TRBV12-3 or TRBV12-4 and TRBJ1-1, with D possibly being TRBD1 (5 bases). Between the trimmed V and J ends, which lost 6 bases and 11 bases, there was a span of 13 bases. The CDR3 length is 11 residues. The CDR3 spells CASRRDSGAFF. The CDR3 DNA reads as TGTGCCAGCAGAAGGGACTCCGGGGCTTTCTTT.

The chain has TRBV11-2 and TRBJ1-2; no clear D. The CDR3 has 13 amino acids. Germline V gene lookup returns CDR1 SGHAT and CDR2 FQNNGV. V was shortened by 5 bases and J by 4 bases, with 11 bases between the two germline ends. The CDR3 coding sequence is TGTGCCAGCAGCCTCGACGGATTCTATGGCTACACCTTC. This sequence encodes CASSLDGFYGYTF.

The chain recombines TRBV5-1 with TRBJ2-3; tentative D call: TRBD1 (6 bases). The V end lost 2 bases, the J end lost 3 bases, and 10 bases lay between the germline ends. This CDR3 contains 14 residues. Germline CDR1 and CDR2: SGHRS and YFSETQ. CDR3 region: CASSFRQATDTQYF. CDR3 DNA: TGCGCCAGCAGCTTTAGACAGGCTACAGATACGCAGTATTTT.

V gene TRBV5-1 combines with J gene TRBJ2-7; D possibly uses TRBD1 or TRBD2 (5 bases each). With 5 bases removed from V and 0 bases from J, the gap between germline ends came to 21 bases. The germline V gene encodes CDR1 SGHRS and CDR2 YFSETQ. The CDR3 sequence is 17 residues long. The CDR3 protein is CASRGFGAADNSYEQYF. Written as DNA, the CDR3 is TGCGCCAGCAGGGGTTTCGGAGCGGCGGACAACTCCTACGAGCAGTACTTC.

This clonotype has at least ten counts. The rearrangement links TRBV9 to TRBJ1-3; D is uncertain. The CDR3 length is 10 residues. Germline V lookup: CDR1 SGDLS, CDR2 YYNGEE. V was pared by 3 bases and J by 5 bases, with 0 bases between. CDR3 in amino acids: CASSGNTIYF. The CDR3 coding sequence is TGTGCCAGCAGCGGAAACACCATATATTTT.

The V call is TRBV4-3, the J call TRBJ2-1; the D gene is possibly TRBD1 (6 bases). CDR3 length: 16 amino acids. Germline-derived CDR1 and CDR2 are LGHNA and YSLEER. The V end lost 4 bases, the J end lost 0 bases, and 13 bases lay between the germline ends. The DNA of the CDR3 is TGCGCCAGCAGCCTAATAACAGGGTCCTCCTACAATGAGCAGTTCTTC. Translating it yields CASSLITGSSYNEQFF.

The rearrangement joins TRBV12-3 or TRBV12-4 to TRBJ1-5; 9 bases are a match to TRBD1. The V and J ends lost 8 bases and 0 bases, in that order; junction bases with no gene match: 8. There are 16 residues in the CDR3. The CDR3 region is CASGPGQGFSNQPQHF. The CDR3 DNA reads TGTGCCAGCGGGCCGGGACAGGGCTTTAGCAATCAGCCCCAGCATTTT.

The sample holds many counts of this clonotype. The chain links TRBV12-3 or TRBV12-4 to TRBJ2-2, with 8 positions matching TRBD2. There are 16 residues in the CDR3. Unmatched junction bases numbered 8, after V lost 7 bases and J lost 1 base. The DNA for the CDR3 is TGTGCCAGCACCAATCTACTAGCGGTGAACACCGGGGAGCTGTTTTTT. Protein: CASTNLLAVNTGELFF.

V and J are TRBV11-2 and TRBJ1-6, with D possibly TRBD1 on 6 matching bases. The CDR3 loop spans 12 amino acids. Germline lookup yields CDR1 SGHAT and CDR2 FQNNGV. The germline V and J ends were trimmed by 3 bases and 14 bases, with 11 bases remaining between them. Written as DNA, the CDR3 is TGTGCCAGCAGCTTTGGGGGGGCGACCCTCCACTTT. Translated: CASSFGGATLHF.

This sequence joins TRBV24-1 and TRBJ2-1; TRBD1 or TRBD2 may be the D gene (5 bases each). Trimming removed 9 bases from V and 3 bases from J, with 11 bases in between. The germline V gene encodes CDR1 KGHDR and CDR2 SFDVKD. This CDR3 has 13 residues. CDR3 in DNA: TGTGCCACCCGAGGTGGGGGCTACAATGAGCAGTTCTTC. Encoded protein: CATRGGGYNEQFF.

This clonotype was seen a handful of times. The J gene is TRBJ1-1, the V gene TRBV5-1, with TRBD1 identical over 12 bases. The CDR3 has 21 amino acids. Germline values: CDR1 SGHRS, CDR2 YFSETQ. V lost 3 bases to trimming and J lost 5 bases; unmatched junction nucleotides: 23. This CDR3 reads CASSSSNGTGGPTLLGTEAFF. The CDR3 DNA sequence: TGCGCCAGCAGCTCCTCTAACGGGACAGGGGGCCCTACATTATTGGGGACTGAAGCTTTCTTT.

This clonotype occurred a few times. The CDR3 spells CASSQQGKKTQYF. Here the CDR3 DNA reads TGTGCCAGCAGCCAACAGGGTAAAAAGACCCAGTACTTC. This chain uses TRBV7-9 with TRBJ2-5; tentative D call: TRBD1 (6 bases). The CDR3 totals 13 residues. V was pared by 5 bases and J by 6 bases, with 13 bases between. Per the germline V gene, CDR1 is SEHNR and CDR2 is FQNEAQ (reference sequence).

The chain is built from TRBV29-1 and TRBJ2-3; D gene ambiguous. This CDR3 has 10 amino acids. The germline V and J ends were trimmed by 5 bases and 5 bases, with 5 bases remaining between them. Looked up from germline, CDR1 is SQVTM and CDR2 is ANQGSEA. CDR3 coding DNA: TGCAGCGTTTGGGAAGATACGCAGTATTTT. This translates into CSVWEDTQYF.

The rearrangement joins TRBV2 to TRBJ2-3; TRBD2 might be the D (6 bases). Germline V gene lookup returns CDR1 SNHLY and CDR2 FYNNEI. V shed 2 bases and J shed 0 bases, with 6 bases lying between them. The CDR3 has 14 amino acids. Here the CDR3 reads CASSESGSTDTQYF. The CDR3 coding sequence is TGTGCCAGCAGTGAAAGCGGGAGCACAGATACGCAGTATTTT.

This clonotype was seen a few times. The chain links TRBV9 to TRBJ1-1; possible D gene TRBD1, 6 bases. The V and J ends lost 3 bases and 8 bases respectively, with 11 bases between them. Germline CDR1 SGDLS, CDR2 YYNGEE. The CDR3 is 12 amino acids. CDR3 region: CASSEQGGEAFF. The CDR3 bases are TGTGCCAGCAGCGAGCAAGGGGGGGAAGCTTTCTTT.

The gene calls are TRBV5-5 and TRBJ2-3; no firm D call. Trimming left V 6 bases short and J 1 base short, with 15 bases between. The CDR3 has 15 residues. Germline V gene lookup returns CDR1 SGHKS and CDR2 YYEKEE (reference sequence). Here the CDR3 reads CASNRVPRGTDTQYF. CDR3 sequence (DNA): TGTGCCAGCAATCGGGTCCCTCGTGGCACAGATACGCAGTATTTT.

This clonotype was counted between two and nine times. The chain has TRBV20-1 and TRBJ2-7, with 7 bases fitting TRBD2. CDR1 is DFQATT, CDR2 SNEGSKA, per germline (reference sequence). With 6 bases clipped from V and 1 base from J, the junction kept 9 bases outside the gene matches. CDR3 length equals 14 residues. The CDR3 reads CSASPAGRSYEQYF. The CDR3 bases are TGCAGTGCCAGTCCAGCGGGACGATCCTACGAGCAGTACTTC.

The V gene is TRBV5-1, the J gene TRBJ2-1, with TRBD2 matching 10 bases. V lost 6 bases, J lost 0 bases, and 9 bases stayed unmatched. Looked up from germline, CDR1 is SGHRS and CDR2 is YFSETQ. The CDR3 consists of 17 residues. This CDR3 reads CASTPSGGSPSYNEQFF. CDR3 in DNA: TGCGCCAGCACTCCTAGCGGGGGATCACCCTCCTACAATGAGCAGTTCTTC.

Only a few counts were recorded for this clonotype. The V call is TRBV10-3, the J call TRBJ2-1; possible D gene TRBD1, 6 bases. The V end was cut by 6 bases, the J end by 1 base, with 13 bases between. The CDR3 totals 15 residues. Looked up from germline, CDR1 is ENHRY and CDR2 is SYGVKD. The CDR3 reads CAIRDSAISYNEQFF. Here the CDR3 DNA reads TGTGCCATCAGGGACAGTGCGATATCCTACAATGAGCAGTTCTTC.

This clonotype has only a few counts. CDR3 bases: TGTGCCAGCAGCGTAGGGACTAGCGCAACCCAGTACTTC. This translates into CASSVGTSATQYF. The V and J genes are TRBV9 and TRBJ2-5; 9 bases match TRBD2. V lost 0 bases and J lost 8; bases outside the gene matches: 2. Germline CDR1 reads SGDLS; CDR2 reads YYNGEE. The CDR3 loop spans 13 amino acids.

This clonotype was counted at least ten times. J is TRBJ2-4 and V is TRBV5-6; perhaps D is TRBD1 or TRBD2 (5 bases each). The ends were cut back, 3 bases at V and 7 bases at J, with 11 bases in the middle. The CDR3 runs to 13 residues. Germline V gene sequence: CDR1 SGHDT, CDR2 YYEEEE. Written as DNA, the CDR3 is TGTGCCAGCAGCTCCGGGACCTTGAACATTCAGTACTTC. It codes for CASSSGTLNIQYF.

This clonotype was seen a few times. The chain joins TRBV6-5 to TRBJ2-7; tentative D call: TRBD2 (5 bases). The CDR3 is 14 residues long. Germline V gene sequence: CDR1 MNHEY, CDR2 SVGAGI. Trimming removed 3 bases from V and 6 bases from J, with 15 bases in between. Here the CDR3 DNA reads TGTGCCAGCAGTTATCTCGGCCTAGGAGGCGAGCAGTACTTC. This gives the protein CASSYLGLGGEQYF.

This clonotype was found a few times. The CDR3 sequence: CASTLPLAANTGELFF. The CDR3 DNA follows: TGCGCCAGCACCCTACCCCTAGCGGCGAACACCGGGGAGCTGTTTTTT. This chain joins TRBV5-1 and TRBJ2-2, with TRBD2 matching 7 bases. CDR3 size: 16 residues. After removal of 6 bases from V and 0 bases from J, the junction contained 8 bases not matched to a gene. In germline, CDR1 is SGHRS, CDR2 YFSETQ.